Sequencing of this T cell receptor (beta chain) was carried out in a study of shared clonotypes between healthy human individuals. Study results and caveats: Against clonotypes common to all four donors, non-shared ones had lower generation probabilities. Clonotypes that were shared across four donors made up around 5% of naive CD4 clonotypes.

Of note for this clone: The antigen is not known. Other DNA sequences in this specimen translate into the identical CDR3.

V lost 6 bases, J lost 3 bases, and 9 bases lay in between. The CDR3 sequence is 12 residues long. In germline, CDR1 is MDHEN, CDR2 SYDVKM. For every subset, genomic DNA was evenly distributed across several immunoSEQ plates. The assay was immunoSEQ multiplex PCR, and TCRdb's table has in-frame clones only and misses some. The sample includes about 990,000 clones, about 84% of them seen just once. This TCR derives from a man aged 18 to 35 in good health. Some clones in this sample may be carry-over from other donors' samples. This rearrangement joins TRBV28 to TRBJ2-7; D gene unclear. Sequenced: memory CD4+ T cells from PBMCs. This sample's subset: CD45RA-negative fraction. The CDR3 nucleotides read TGTGCCAGCAGCCTTACAGTCTACGAGCAGTACTTC. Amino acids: CASSLTVYEQYF.